One and the same sample provided the 27 T cell receptor beta chains below, sequenced in a study of blood T cell repertoires in COVID-19. Libraries were prepared by immunoSEQ multiplex PCR; TCRdb keeps only in-frame clonotypes and omits some of them. The sample has about 430,000 clones; roughly 88% are singletons. Sequencing was done on a sample of PBMCs or T cells enriched from blood (not recorded which). All receptors come from a woman between 18 and 29 years old who had been exposed to COVID-19.

The rearrangement uses TRBV18 and TRBJ2-3; D is perhaps TRBD1 (5 bases). The CDR3 has 15 residues. The germline CDR1 and CDR2 sequences are KGHSH and LQKENI. The germline V and J ends were trimmed by 0 bases and 2 bases, with 9 bases remaining between them. CDR3: CASSPPVTDTDTQYF. CDR3 nucleotide sequence: TGTGCCAGCTCACCACCAGTGACAGACACAGATACGCAGTATTTT.

The chain employs TRBV19 and TRBJ1-5, with 10 positions matching TRBD1. The junction had 6 bases not matched to a gene; V was cut back by 6 bases and J by 1 base. The CDR3 has 16 amino acids. The germline gives CDR1 LNHDA, CDR2 SQIVND (reference sequence). CDR3 nucleotides: TGTGCCAGTAGCTCACCGGGACAGGGGAGCAATCAGCCCCAGCATTTT. Encoded protein: CASSSPGQGSNQPQHF.

The chain combines TRBV7-8 with TRBJ2-7; possible D gene TRBD2, 5 bases. This CDR3 has 13 residues. The germline V and J ends were trimmed by 1 base and 3 bases, with 7 bases remaining between them. Germline V CDR1 and CDR2: SGHVS, FQNEAQ. CDR3 region: CASSLGGFYEQYF. DNA of the CDR3: TGTGCCAGCAGCTTAGGAGGGTTCTACGAGCAGTACTTC.

V is TRBV10-2 and J is TRBJ1-6, with 8 bases that match TRBD1. The germline gives CDR1 WSHSY, CDR2 SAAADI. This CDR3 comprises 14 residues. Trimming cost V 7 bases and J 10 bases; bases outside gene matches: 9. In nucleotides, the CDR3 is TGCGCCAGCACCAGACAGGGGACGGAATCACCCCTCCACTTT. Translation gives CASTRQGTESPLHF.

The chain links TRBV4-3 to TRBJ2-5; unclear D gene. The V gene lost 0 bases and the J gene lost 3 bases, with 11 bases spanning the gap. The germline V gene has CDR1 LGHNA and CDR2 YSLEER. The CDR3 is 15 residues long. The CDR3 sequence: CASSQDYNKKETQYF. The CDR3 nucleotides read TGCGCCAGCAGCCAAGATTATAACAAAAAAGAGACCCAGTACTTC.

This sequence joins TRBV6-6 and TRBJ2-4, with 7 bases fitting TRBD1. V was pared by 6 bases and J by 3 bases, with 11 bases of the junction left unmatched. Per the germline V gene, CDR1 is MNHNY and CDR2 is SVGAGI (reference sequence). There are 16 residues in the CDR3. In DNA, the CDR3 is TGTGCCAGCAGCCGATCTGGACAGGCTGACAAAAACATTCAGTACTTC. It codes for CASSRSGQADKNIQYF.

The chain joins TRBV4-1 to TRBJ2-1, with 13 nucleotides matching TRBD2. The CDR3 is made up of 19 amino acids. V shed 2 bases and J 4 bases; nucleotides not matched to a gene: 11. Germline lookup yields CDR1 MGHRA and CDR2 YSYEKL. In DNA, the CDR3 is TGCGCCAGCAGCCAAAAGTTCGAATCGGGACTAGCGGGATACAATGAGCAGTTCTTC. Its translation: CASSQKFESGLAGYNEQFF.

This chain uses TRBV5-1 with TRBJ1-2, with 8 bases lining up with TRBD1. The CDR3 covers 15 residues. Germline CDR1 and CDR2: SGHRS and YFSETQ. The ends lost 4 bases at V and 2 bases at J; junction bases unmatched: 7. In nucleotides, the CDR3 is TGCGCCAGCAGCGTGCCGGGACAGGCAAACTATGGCTACACCTTC. Translating it yields CASSVPGQANYGYTF.

The chain combines TRBV6-5 with TRBJ2-3; 8 nucleotides agree with TRBD1. This CDR3 is 16 amino acids long. Unmatched junction bases numbered 7, after V lost 2 bases and J lost 3 bases. Germline V CDR1 and CDR2: MNHEY, SVGAGI. CDR3 sequence reads: CASSYRHGTGTDTQYF. DNA for the CDR3: TGTGCCAGCAGTTACCGCCACGGGACAGGTACAGATACGCAGTATTTT.

The V and J genes are TRBV6-2 or TRBV6-3 and TRBJ2-7, with D possibly being TRBD2 (6 bases). This CDR3 is 14 amino acids long. V was shortened by 6 bases and J by 5 bases, with 17 bases between the two germline ends. Germline loops: CDR1 MNHEY, CDR2 SVGEGT. CDR3 nucleotides: TGTGCCAGCAGCCCCGGAGGGTGGATGCACGAGCAGTACTTC. It specifies CASSPGGWMHEQYF.

This chain's CDR3 is CASSHLGRRDTIYF. As DNA, the CDR3 is TGCGCCAGCAGTCATTTAGGCAGGCGGGACACCATATATTTT. This sequence joins TRBV23-1 and TRBJ1-3, with D unresolved. TRBV23-1 is annotated as an ORF whose role is uncertain. Trimming took 3 bases from V and 8 from J, leaving 14 bases between them. This CDR3 is 14 amino acids long.

This clone was counted once. The V gene is TRBV2, the J gene TRBJ1-3; D ambiguous. Germline V lookup: CDR1 SNHLY, CDR2 FYNNEI. Trimming left V 4 bases short and J 0 bases short, with 10 bases between. CDR3 length equals 15 residues. The CDR3 sequence is CASSARSSSGNTIYF. CDR3 bases: TGTGCCAGCAGTGCCAGGTCCAGCTCTGGAAACACCATATATTTT.

The rearrangement uses TRBV7-9 and TRBJ1-1; the match to TRBD1 covers 9 bases. V trimming: 7 bases; J trimming: 6 bases; junction bases outside the gene matches: 9. Germline V gene data show CDR1 as SEHNR and CDR2 as FQNEAQ (reference sequence). The CDR3 has 14 residues. The CDR3: CASIKQGAFAEAFF. CDR3 bases: TGTGCCAGCATCAAACAGGGGGCATTTGCTGAAGCTTTCTTT.

The chain carries TRBV9 and TRBJ1-5; D is perhaps TRBD1 (5 bases). The CDR3 length is 15 residues. V lost 4 bases and J 3 bases, leaving 14 bases between the germline ends. Germline V gives CDR1 SGDLS, CDR2 YYNGEE. The CDR3 sequence is CASSPPLGDNQPQHF. The CDR3, as DNA: TGTGCCAGCAGCCCTCCGTTAGGGGACAATCAGCCCCAGCATTTT.

The genes are TRBV28 and TRBJ1-5, with TRBD1 as a possible D gene (6 bases). This CDR3 spans 12 amino acids. V was pared by 8 bases and J by 5 bases, with 10 bases between. CDR1 and CDR2 (germline): MDHEN, SYDVKM. Here the CDR3 reads CASVKGDQPQHF. In DNA, the CDR3 is TGTGCCAGCGTTAAGGGGGATCAGCCCCAGCATTTT.

The J gene is TRBJ2-1, the V gene TRBV19, with 7 bases matching TRBD2. V lost 2 bases to trimming and J lost 4 bases; unmatched junction nucleotides: 2. This CDR3 has 14 amino acids. Germline V gene sequence: CDR1 LNHDA, CDR2 SQIVND (reference sequence). CDR3 region: CASSILAEYNEQFF. The DNA of the CDR3 is TGTGCCAGTAGTATACTAGCGGAGTACAATGAGCAGTTCTTC.

This chain joins TRBV6-5 and TRBJ1-5, with D hard to call. Germline CDR1 is MNHEY and CDR2 is SVGAGI. Trimming left V 6 bases short and J 0 bases short, with 12 bases between. The CDR3 covers 15 residues. The CDR3 region has the DNA TGTGCCAGCAGACAAGCAGGAAATAGCAATCAGCCCCAGCATTTT. Its protein is CASRQAGNSNQPQHF.

The CDR3 is CASSPPQRQAQAGNTIYF. CDR3 nucleotides: TGTGCCAGCTCACCCCCCCAGAGACAGGCTCAAGCTGGAAACACCATATATTTT. This sequence joins TRBV18 and TRBJ1-3; D might be TRBD1 (6 bases). CDR1 and CDR2 (germline): KGHSH, LQKENI. The ends were cut back, 3 bases at V and 2 bases at J, with 20 bases in the middle. This CDR3 spans 18 amino acids.

In this sample, this clone turned up once. Other DNA sequences in this specimen translate into the identical CDR3. J is TRBJ2-7 and V is TRBV28, with 7 bases fitting TRBD1. The CDR3 totals 13 residues. J gave up 0 bases and V 5 bases, and 1 base lay outside the gene matches. Germline assignment: CDR1 MDHEN and CDR2 SYDVKM. CDR3 in amino acids: CASSRDSSYEQYF. DNA for the CDR3: TGTGCCAGCAGTCGGGACAGCTCCTACGAGCAGTACTTC.

This clone was seen only once. CDR3 DNA sequence: TGTGCCAGTACCCGACAGAATAATTCACCCCTCCACTTT. This encodes CASTRQNNSPLHF. V is TRBV19 and J is TRBJ1-6, with a possible D match to TRBD1 (5 bases). V lost 7 bases and J lost 5, with 9 bases in between. Germline CDR1 reads LNHDA; CDR2 reads SQIVND (reference sequence). This CDR3 spans 13 amino acids. The variable domain in full, with the rest retrieved from reference TRBV19 and TRBJ1-6, is DGGITQSPKYLFRKEGQNVTLSCEQNLNHDAMYWYRQDPGQGLRLIYYSQIVNDFQKGDIAEGYSVSREKKESFPLTVTSAQKNPTAFYLCASTRQNNSPLHFGNGTRLTVT.

V is TRBV19 and J is TRBJ1-2; D is unclear. The V end lost 7 bases, the J end lost 1 base, and 16 bases lay between the germline ends. The CDR3 spans 15 residues. The germline V gene encodes CDR1 LNHDA and CDR2 SQIVND (reference sequence). DNA of the CDR3: TGTGCCAGTAAGATTATGGCAGGATATAACTATGGCTACACCTTC. As protein: CASKIMAGYNYGYTF.

The chain combines TRBV18 with TRBJ1-6; 8 positions match TRBD1. This CDR3 contains 14 residues. V dropped 6 bases and J dropped 5; count of bases not matched to a gene: 3. Germline values: CDR1 KGHSH, CDR2 LQKENI. As DNA, the CDR3 is TGTGCCAGCTCGCGGGGACAGGATAATTCACCCCTCCACTTT. This sequence encodes CASSRGQDNSPLHF. Combining the CDR3 with reference TRBV18 and TRBJ1-6 gives the whole variable domain NAGVMQNPRHLVRRRGQEARLRCSPMKGHSHVYWYRQLPEEGLKFMVYLQKENIIDESGMPKERFSAEFPKEGPSILRIQQVVRGDSAAYFCASSRGQDNSPLHFGNGTRLTVT.

The V gene is TRBV7-9, the J gene TRBJ2-4; TRBD1 aligns across 11 bases. Germline V CDR1 and CDR2: SEHNR, FQNEAQ (reference sequence). This CDR3 has 16 amino acids. V was pared by 2 bases and J by 8 bases, with 8 bases of the junction left unmatched. CDR3 amino acids: CASSLLGQGASDIQYF. CDR3 bases: TGTGCCAGCAGCTTACTCGGACAGGGGGCGTCGGACATTCAGTACTTC.

The chain is built from TRBV24-1 and TRBJ2-1; 10 bases agree with TRBD1. Germline V gives CDR1 KGHDR, CDR2 SFDVKD. The length of the CDR3 is 15 residues. V shed 3 bases, J shed 8 bases, and the junction held 6 bases outside the gene matches. CDR3 residues: CATSDLRQGADEQFF. The CDR3 DNA sequence: TGTGCCACCAGTGATCTAAGACAGGGGGCGGATGAGCAGTTCTTC.

The J gene is TRBJ2-1, the V gene TRBV7-8, with 8 bases fitting TRBD2. Per the germline V gene, CDR1 is SGHVS and CDR2 is FQNEAQ. V was clipped by 5 bases and J by 0 bases; unmatched bases: 9. The CDR3 is 17 amino acids. Here the CDR3 reads CASSAGGRQSSYNEQFF. CDR3 sequence (DNA): TGTGCCAGCAGCGCGGGGGGACGGCAGAGCTCCTACAATGAGCAGTTCTTC.

V usage is TRBV6-5 and J usage is TRBJ1-6; a weak D match, TRBD1 (6 bases). This CDR3 is 14 amino acids long. CDR1 MNHEY and CDR2 SVGAGI come from the germline V gene. V was trimmed by 7 bases and J by 10 bases, leaving 17 bases between them. The CDR3 DNA reads as TGTGCCAGCAACCCCGGACAGCGAAACTCACCCCTCCACTTT. Translation: CASNPGQRNSPLHF.

The chain joins TRBV18 to TRBJ2-1; TRBD2 matches at 8 bases. The CDR3 is made up of 16 amino acids. With V trimmed by 3 bases and J by 2 bases, 6 bases remained unmatched. Germline V gene lookup returns CDR1 KGHSH and CDR2 LQKENI. The DNA of the CDR3 is TGTGCCAGCTCACCGACTGTAGCGGGACCCTACAATGAGCAGTTCTTC. Protein sequence: CASSPTVAGPYNEQFF.